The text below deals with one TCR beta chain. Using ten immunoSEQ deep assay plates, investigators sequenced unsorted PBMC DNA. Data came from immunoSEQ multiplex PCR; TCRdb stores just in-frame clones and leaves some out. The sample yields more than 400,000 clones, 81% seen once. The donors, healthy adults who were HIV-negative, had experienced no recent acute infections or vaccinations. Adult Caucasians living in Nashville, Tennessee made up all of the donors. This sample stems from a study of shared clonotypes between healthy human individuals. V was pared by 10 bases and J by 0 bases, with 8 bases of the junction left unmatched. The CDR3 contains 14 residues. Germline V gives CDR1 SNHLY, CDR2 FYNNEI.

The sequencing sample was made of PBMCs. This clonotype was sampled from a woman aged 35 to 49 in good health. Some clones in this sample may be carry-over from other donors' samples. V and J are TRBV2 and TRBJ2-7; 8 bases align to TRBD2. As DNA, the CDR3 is TGTGCCATTCGACTAGCGCGAAACTCCTACGAGCAGTACTTC. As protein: CAIRLARNSYEQYF.